This T cell receptor beta chain was sequenced during a study of siplizumab effects on memory and regulatory T cells (dated by TCRdb to between 2018 and 2021). Looking at the study overall: The effect of the anti-CD2 antibody siplizumab on alloreactive T-cell subsets was examined in allogeneic mixed lymphocyte reactions constructed from human PBMCs.

In a few donor pairs, further sequencing was done on unstimulated CD8+ naive, CD4+ memory, CD8+ TEMRA, CD4+ naive and CD8+ effector memory subsets. Sorted unstimulated T cells and proliferating T cells recovered from mixed lymphocyte reactions were subjected to TCRbeta CDR3 sequencing. Fresh whole blood from fewer than 12 HLA-typed healthy donors was used to isolate PBMCs. Findings and caveats that apply to the study as a whole: Because sequences at frequencies below about 10^-5 were poorly captured, only a minor fraction of alloreactive clones could be mapped back to unstimulated subsets. A naive or memory phenotype could not be assigned to roughly 80-95% of proliferating CD4+ or CD8+ clones. No functional confirmation was obtained for the suppressive function of proliferating Tregs from siplizumab cultures. Unstimulated naive T cells appeared more diverse than memory T cells, and naive cells seemed to contribute substantially to the alloresponse. In reactions with siplizumab, an average of about 62% of mappable alloreactive CD4+ clones were Treg-derived, compared with roughly 27% in control reactions. Siplizumab significantly lowered the cumulative frequency of alloreactive sequences that could be traced to unstimulated CD4+ memory T cells.

Remarks on this clone: The antigen this receptor binds is unknown. No base quality information exists; no much larger clone differs at one position.

The CDR3 sequence holds 13 residues, the cysteine and phenylalanine included. Only the CDR3 portion is preserved as DNA: 39 bases, with reading frame beginning at the first base. Taken from the germline V gene, the CDR1 and CDR2 loops are SQVTM and ANQGSEA. Between the V and J ends, shortened by 7 bases and 3 bases respectively, the junction contains 15 bases. The library relied on the immunoSEQ multiplex PCR assay. The deep sequencing platform assayed about 10^5 TCR templates per sample. Genomic DNA extracted from sorted T cells was used for TCRbeta CDR3 sequencing. Under the source paper's analysis protocol: The R programming language was used for clonal analysis of the TCRbeta CDR3 data. Alloreactive CD4+ and CD8+ clones were defined by comparing unstimulated samples with post-reaction CFSE-low samples. Alloreactive CD4+ clones were assigned to regulatory or non-regulatory origin by matching sequences to sorted unstimulated Treg and non-Treg repertoires. TCRdb's version of the immuneACCESS table is confined to in-frame rearrangements and falls short of the full clone set. An unresolved V gene accounts for under half of the shortfall where checked; the remainder is of unknown origin. V and J calls and clone size are copied from that table; D and trimming were computed from the DNA. The sample profile shows tens of thousands of clones; 95% to 98% of them were found once. The leading ten clones occupy 0.64% of the sample.

The TCR comes from a human donor in good health. The chain is made from TRBV29-1 and TRBJ2-5; a confident D gene designation cannot be given. Sequences were obtained from naive CD4+ T cells sorted from blood. In the paper's terms, the cell subset or site label means: unstimulated naive T cells. The nucleotide sequence is given as TGCAGCGCCCGAAGAACACAGAAAGAGACCCAGTACTTC. Its protein product is CSARRTQKETQYF.